This TCR beta chain appears in the sequencing data of a study of blood T cell repertoires in COVID-19. Only in-frame clones appear in the TCRdb table, and some are missing; sequencing was by immunoSEQ multiplex PCR. This table holds around 150,000 clones, 85% found once. In germline, CDR1 is MNHEY, CDR2 SVGAGI. This CDR3 has 14 residues. Trimming shortened V by 7 bases and J by 3 bases, and 16 bases separated the two germline ends. A single count supports this clone. The source of this sequence is a human donor with acute or convalescent COVID-19. The donor label of this sample is uncertain. The chain links TRBV6-5 to TRBJ2-7; D is possibly TRBD2 (5 bases). Sample: peripheral blood. The CDR3 protein is CASMQLSGYYEQYF. The CDR3 DNA is TGTGCCAGCATGCAACTCAGCGGATACTACGAGCAGTACTTC.